The 20 T cell receptor beta chains below all came from one sample that was sequenced in a study of a mutant IDH1 vaccine in newly diagnosed glioma. Their target antigens are unknown. Time point meaning: week 11, during vaccination. Doses of 300 ug of mutant IDH1 20-mer peptide were given with topical imiquimod. Here immunoSEQ multiplex PCR was the method, and the copy in TCRdb shows in-frame clones only, minus some. Of about 52,000 clones listed, about 91% are singletons. The specimen was PBMCs, collected from a glioma patient whose treatment included an IDH1 peptide vaccine. These receptors were taken from a man aged 50-59 years with glioma.

The chain has TRBV9 and TRBJ2-7; 10 bases are shared with TRBD1. Germline CDR1 and CDR2: SGDLS and YYNGEE. V was clipped by 3 bases and J by 3 bases; unmatched bases: 6. The CDR3 extends over 15 amino acids. The CDR3 DNA is TGTGCCAGCAGCGACCGGGACAGGGGTTTCTACGAGCAGTACTTC. It encodes CASSDRDRGFYEQYF.

The rearrangement links TRBV5-1 to TRBJ1-2; D remains ambiguous. CDR1 and CDR2 (germline): SGHRS, YFSETQ. V lost 0 bases and J lost 7, with 10 bases in between. There are 13 residues in the CDR3. The chain's CDR3 is CASSLEGRVGYTF. The CDR3 coding sequence is TGCGCCAGCAGCTTGGAAGGGAGGGTTGGCTACACCTTC.

This sequence joins TRBV6-4 and TRBJ2-1, with D perhaps matching TRBD2 (6 bases). CDR1 MRHNA and CDR2 SNTAGT come from the germline V gene. This CDR3 contains 15 residues. Trimming removed 2 bases from V and 3 bases from J, with 11 bases in between. The CDR3 reads CASSDGREDYNEQFF. Written as DNA, the CDR3 is TGTGCCAGCAGTGACGGGCGGGAAGACTACAATGAGCAGTTCTTC.

The chain links TRBV4-1 to TRBJ1-1, with D possibly being TRBD1 (6 bases). V lost 1 base and J lost 1, with 13 bases in between. From germline, CDR1 is MGHRA and CDR2 YSYEKL. The CDR3 contains 16 residues. CDR3 sequence: CASSQGTVQSNTEAFF. The CDR3 coding sequence is TGCGCCAGCAGCCAAGGGACAGTACAATCGAACACTGAAGCTTTCTTT.

This sequence joins TRBV11-2 and TRBJ2-2; 7 nucleotides match TRBD1. Trimming cost V 6 bases and J 0 bases; bases outside gene matches: 4. CDR3 length: 15 amino acids. Germline CDR1 SGHAT, CDR2 FQNNGV. CDR3 DNA: TGTGCCAGCAGGACCGGGACAGCGAACACCGGGGAGCTGTTTTTT. Its translation: CASRTGTANTGELFF.

The genes are TRBV5-1 and TRBJ2-1; D may be TRBD1 (6 bases). The V gene lost 4 bases and the J gene lost 0 bases, with 11 bases spanning the gap. The CDR3 spans 15 residues. The germline V gene has CDR1 SGHRS and CDR2 YFSETQ. CDR3 coding DNA: TGCGCCAGCAGCCTCCAGGGGAGCTCCTACAATGAGCAGTTCTTC. This codes for CASSLQGSSYNEQFF.

This chain uses TRBV6-1 with TRBJ2-7, with D unresolved. The CDR3 totals 12 residues. Germline CDR1 MNHNS, CDR2 SASEGT. The ends were cut back, 7 bases at V and 3 bases at J, with 10 bases in the middle. The CDR3 DNA follows: TGTGCCAGCACAAGAGGTTACTACGAGCAGTACTTC. It encodes CASTRGYYEQYF.

The CDR3 sequence is CASSQDRGKVYEQYF. The CDR3 region has the DNA TGCGCCAGCAGCCAAGACAGGGGGAAAGTCTACGAGCAGTACTTC. V usage is TRBV4-3 and J usage is TRBJ2-7, with TRBD1 matching over 7 bases. The CDR3 totals 15 residues. V shed 0 bases and J 3 bases; nucleotides not matched to a gene: 5. CDR1 is LGHNA and CDR2 is YSLEER in the germline V gene.

The chain uses TRBV6-5 and TRBJ2-7; D call uncertain. Trimming took 6 bases from V and 2 from J, leaving 11 bases between them. From germline, CDR1 is MNHEY and CDR2 SVGAGI. This CDR3 is 13 amino acids long. Written as DNA, the CDR3 is TGTGCCAGCAGCGCCACTGCGACCTACGAGCAGTACTTC. It yields the protein CASSATATYEQYF.

This chain connects TRBV14 to TRBJ1-5; D possibly corresponds to TRBD1 (6 bases). Trimming took off 4 bases at V and 4 bases at J, with 8 bases between the two ends. The CDR3 loop spans 13 amino acids. In germline, CDR1 is SGHDN, CDR2 FVKESK. The CDR3 here is CASSLQGNQPQHF. CDR3 nucleotides: TGTGCCAGCAGCCTACAGGGTAATCAGCCCCAGCATTTT.

The genes are TRBV2 and TRBJ1-1; the D is unclear. Per germline, CDR1 SNHLY and CDR2 FYNNEI. The CDR3 contains 10 residues. The V end was cut by 3 bases, the J end by 9 bases, with 5 bases between. The CDR3 loop reads CASSDSKAFF. The CDR3 nucleotides are TGTGCCAGCAGTGACAGTAAAGCTTTCTTT.

This chain links TRBV5-5 with TRBJ2-2; maybe TRBD1 (5 bases). Per the germline V gene, CDR1 is SGHKS and CDR2 is YYEKEE (reference sequence). CDR3 length equals 15 residues. Trimming stripped 0 bases from V and 4 bases from J, with 10 bases between. The CDR3 DNA reads TGTGCCAGCAGCTTGGTGCAGGGTAGCACCGGGGAGCTGTTTTTT. It translates to CASSLVQGSTGELFF.

The J gene is TRBJ2-1, the V gene TRBV2; 7 bases match TRBD2. The V gene's germline CDR1 is SNHLY and CDR2 FYNNEI. The CDR3 has 15 amino acids. With V trimmed by 6 bases and J by 0 bases, 5 bases remained unmatched. CDR3 coding DNA: TGTGCCAGCAGGCCTAGCGGCCCCTCCTACAATGAGCAGTTCTTC. Residues: CASRPSGPSYNEQFF.

The chain recombines TRBV5-4 with TRBJ1-1; D gene unclear. Germline V gene data show CDR1 as SGHNT and CDR2 as YYREEE (reference sequence). The V end was cut by 3 bases, the J end by 3 bases, with 9 bases between. CDR3 length: 13 residues. CDR3 amino acids: CASSYTEDTEAFF. CDR3 bases: TGTGCCAGCAGCTACACAGAGGACACTGAAGCTTTCTTT.

This rearrangement joins TRBV6-4 to TRBJ2-7, with D hard to call. Germline V CDR1 and CDR2: MRHNA, SNTAGT. This CDR3 has 15 residues. V was trimmed by 4 bases and J by 1 base, leaving 14 bases between them. Written as DNA, the CDR3 is TGTGCCAGCAGTGCCGGAACGGGCCCTTCCTACGAGCAGTACTTC. It is translated as CASSAGTGPSYEQYF.

This sequence joins TRBV27 and TRBJ2-5; D may be TRBD1 (6 bases). V was pared by 4 bases and J by 0 bases, with 12 bases between. The V gene's germline CDR1 is MNHEY and CDR2 SMNVEV (reference sequence). The CDR3 contains 15 residues. The CDR3 spells CASSSRDTHQETQYF. The CDR3 DNA sequence: TGTGCCAGCAGTTCCCGGGACACCCACCAAGAGACCCAGTACTTC.

This chain links TRBV19 with TRBJ2-3; 9 positions match TRBD1. The CDR3 has 15 residues. CDR1 LNHDA and CDR2 SQIVND come from the germline V gene (reference sequence). V lost 6 bases to trimming and J lost 3 bases; unmatched junction nucleotides: 7. For the CDR3, the DNA is TGTGCCAGTAGACCCGGACAGGGGAGAACAGATACGCAGTATTTT. This encodes CASRPGQGRTDTQYF.

The chain has TRBV7-9 and TRBJ2-5; TRBD1 might be the D (5 bases). The CDR3 runs 17 residues. V was shortened by 2 bases and J by 3 bases, with 19 bases between the two germline ends. Germline-derived CDR1 and CDR2 are SEHNR and FQNEAQ (reference sequence). CDR3 in amino acids: CASSLRGRGRIEETQYF. The CDR3 DNA is TGTGCCAGCAGCTTAAGGGGAAGGGGAAGGATAGAAGAGACCCAGTACTTC. The variable domain in full, completed from reference TRBV7-9 and TRBJ2-5, reads DTGVSQNPRHKITKRGQNVTFRCDPISEHNRLYWYRQTLGQGPEFLTYFQNEAQLEKSRLLSDRFSAERPKGSFSTLEIQRTEQGDSAMYLCASSLRGRGRIEETQYFGPGTRLLVL.

This chain uses TRBV4-1 with TRBJ1-2; 7 nucleotides align to TRBD1. Germline-derived CDR1 and CDR2 are MGHRA and YSYEKL. CDR3 length: 14 residues. V shed 4 bases and J 1 base; nucleotides not matched to a gene: 3. In DNA form, the CDR3 reads TGCGCCAGCAGCCCGGGACAGCATAACTATGGCTACACCTTC. Protein sequence: CASSPGQHNYGYTF.

The rearrangement uses TRBV30 and TRBJ2-6, with D unclear. V was trimmed by 1 base and J by 0 bases, leaving 4 bases between them. Germline V CDR1 and CDR2: GTSNPN, SVGIG (reference sequence). The CDR3 runs 14 residues. The CDR3 nucleotides read TGTGCCTGGAGTGGGAGCTCTGGGGCCAACGTCCTGACTTTC. Its translation: CAWSGSSGANVLTF.